This entry describes one T cell receptor beta chain. This sample is part of a study of CD8 T cells in Susac syndrome. TCR beta sequences were obtained from blood CD8+ and CD4+ T cells. Stable or active relapsing-remitting multiple sclerosis, untreated and meeting revised McDonald criteria, defined the controls. Negative isolation was applied to CD8+ and CD4+ T cells, and FACS enrichment was applied to TEMRA cells. V lost 2 bases, J lost 6 bases, and 13 bases lay in between. Looked up from germline, CDR1 is LGHDT and CDR2 is YNNKEL (reference sequence). This CDR3 has 14 amino acids. RNA, at roughly 0.45 to 1 ug, was reverse transcribed with random hexamers. immunoSEQ multiplex PCR amplified TCR beta CDR3 across 54 Vbeta, 13 Jbeta. MiXCR, run by TCRdb on the immunoSEQ multiplex PCR reads, gives a single entry per CDR3 protein. The table has approximately 170,000 distinct CDR3 sequences, 94% seen once.

This TCR was recovered from a human donor with multiple sclerosis. The rearrangement links TRBV3-1 to TRBJ1-2; D is undetermined. What was sequenced was CD4+ T cells from PBMCs. This chain's CDR3 is CASSQWREMNGYTF. CDR3 nucleotide sequence: TGTGCCAGCAGCCAATGGAGGGAGATGAATGGCTACACCTTC.